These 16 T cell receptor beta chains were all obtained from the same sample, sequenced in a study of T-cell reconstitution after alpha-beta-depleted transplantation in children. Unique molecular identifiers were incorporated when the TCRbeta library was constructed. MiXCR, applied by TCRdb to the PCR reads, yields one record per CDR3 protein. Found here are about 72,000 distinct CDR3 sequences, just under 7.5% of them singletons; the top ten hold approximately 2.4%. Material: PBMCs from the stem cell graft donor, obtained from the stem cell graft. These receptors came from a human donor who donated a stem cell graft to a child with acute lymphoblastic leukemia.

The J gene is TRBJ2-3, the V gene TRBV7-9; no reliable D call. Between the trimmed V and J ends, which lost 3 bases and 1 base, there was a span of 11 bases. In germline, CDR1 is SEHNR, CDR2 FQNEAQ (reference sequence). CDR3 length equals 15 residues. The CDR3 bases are TGTGCCAGCAGCTTGAGACACCAGGGCACAGATACGCAGTATTTT. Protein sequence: CASSLRHQGTDTQYF.

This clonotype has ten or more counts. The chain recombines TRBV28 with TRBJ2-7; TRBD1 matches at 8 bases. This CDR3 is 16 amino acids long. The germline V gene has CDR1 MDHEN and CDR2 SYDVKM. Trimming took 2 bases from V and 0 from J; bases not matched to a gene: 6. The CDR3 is CASSLPDREPSYEQYF. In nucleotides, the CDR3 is TGTGCCAGCAGTTTACCGGACAGGGAACCCTCCTACGAGCAGTACTTC.

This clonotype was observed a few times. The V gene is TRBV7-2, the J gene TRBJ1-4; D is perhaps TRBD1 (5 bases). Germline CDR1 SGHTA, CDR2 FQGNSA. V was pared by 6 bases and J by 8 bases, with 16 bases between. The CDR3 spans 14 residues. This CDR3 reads CASRSGGVEEKLFF. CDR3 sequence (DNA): TGTGCCAGCAGATCGGGAGGGGTAGAGGAAAAACTGTTTTTT.

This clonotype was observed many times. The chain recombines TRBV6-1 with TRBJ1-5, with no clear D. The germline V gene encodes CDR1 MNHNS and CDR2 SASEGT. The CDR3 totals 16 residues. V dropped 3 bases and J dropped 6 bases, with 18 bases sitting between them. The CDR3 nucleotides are TGTGCCAGCAGTGATAACATTAACGGGGTGAGTCAGCCCCAGCATTTT. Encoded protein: CASSDNINGVSQPQHF.

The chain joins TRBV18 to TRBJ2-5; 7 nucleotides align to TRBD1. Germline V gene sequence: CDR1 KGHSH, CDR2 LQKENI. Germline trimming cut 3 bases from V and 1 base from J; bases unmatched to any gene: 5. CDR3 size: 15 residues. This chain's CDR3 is CASSPRTGVQETQYF. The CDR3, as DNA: TGTGCCAGCTCACCTCGCACAGGGGTCCAAGAGACCCAGTACTTC.

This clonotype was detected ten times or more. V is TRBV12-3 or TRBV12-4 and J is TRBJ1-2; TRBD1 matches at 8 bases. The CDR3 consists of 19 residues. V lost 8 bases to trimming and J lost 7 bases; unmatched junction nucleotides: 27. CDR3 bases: TGTGCCAGCTCAGTTTACGTAGGAGGGGGGCAGGGGGCGTCTGGTGGCTACACCTTC. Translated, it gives CASSVYVGGGQGASGGYTF.

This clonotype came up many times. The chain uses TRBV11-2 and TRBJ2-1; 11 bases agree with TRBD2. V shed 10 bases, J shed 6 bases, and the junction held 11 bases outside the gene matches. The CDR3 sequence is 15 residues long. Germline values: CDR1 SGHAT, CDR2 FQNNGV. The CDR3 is CATSPGTSGCNEQFF. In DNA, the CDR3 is TGTGCCACCTCCCCCGGGACTAGCGGTTGCAATGAGCAGTTCTTC.

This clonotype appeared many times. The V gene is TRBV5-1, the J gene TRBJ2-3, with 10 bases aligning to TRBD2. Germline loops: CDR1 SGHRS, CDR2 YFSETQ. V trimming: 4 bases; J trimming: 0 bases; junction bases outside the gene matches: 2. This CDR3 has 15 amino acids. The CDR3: CASSLAGASTDTQYF. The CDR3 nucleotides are TGCGCCAGCAGCCTAGCGGGGGCAAGCACAGATACGCAGTATTTT.

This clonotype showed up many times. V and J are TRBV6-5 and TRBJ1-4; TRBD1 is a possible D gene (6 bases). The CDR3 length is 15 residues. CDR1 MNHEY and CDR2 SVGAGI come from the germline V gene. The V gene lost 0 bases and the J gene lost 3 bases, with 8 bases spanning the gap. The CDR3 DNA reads TGTGCCAGCAGTTACTCAGGGGGGTCTAATGAAAAACTGTTTTTT. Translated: CASSYSGGSNEKLFF.

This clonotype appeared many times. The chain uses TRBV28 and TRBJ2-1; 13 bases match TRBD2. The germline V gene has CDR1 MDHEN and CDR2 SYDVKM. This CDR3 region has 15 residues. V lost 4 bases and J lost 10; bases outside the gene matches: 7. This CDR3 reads CASSSGLAGVQEQFF. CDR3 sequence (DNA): TGTGCCAGCAGTTCAGGACTAGCGGGAGTGCAGGAGCAGTTCTTC.

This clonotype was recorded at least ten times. Here the CDR3 DNA reads TGTGCCTATGCAGTGTCGGGGGAAGAGACCCAGTACTTC. Translated: CAYAVSGEETQYF. The chain links TRBV10-3 to TRBJ2-5; D is perhaps TRBD2 (6 bases). The V gene lost 11 bases and the J gene lost 3 bases, with 16 bases spanning the gap. Germline-derived CDR1 and CDR2 are ENHRY and SYGVKD. The CDR3 is 13 residues long.

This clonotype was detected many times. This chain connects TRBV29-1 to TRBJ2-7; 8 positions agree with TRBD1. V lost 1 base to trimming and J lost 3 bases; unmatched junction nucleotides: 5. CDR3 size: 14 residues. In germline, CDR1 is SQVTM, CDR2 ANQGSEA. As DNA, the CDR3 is TGCAGCGTTGAAGGCCTGACAGGGGACTACGAGCAGTACTTC. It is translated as CSVEGLTGDYEQYF.

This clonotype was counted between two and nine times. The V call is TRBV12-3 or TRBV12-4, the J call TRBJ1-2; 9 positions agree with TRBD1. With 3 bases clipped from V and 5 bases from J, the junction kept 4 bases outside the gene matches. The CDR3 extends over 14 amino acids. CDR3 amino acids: CASSFGTGSYGYTF. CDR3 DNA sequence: TGTGCCAGCAGTTTTGGGACAGGGAGTTATGGCTACACCTTC.

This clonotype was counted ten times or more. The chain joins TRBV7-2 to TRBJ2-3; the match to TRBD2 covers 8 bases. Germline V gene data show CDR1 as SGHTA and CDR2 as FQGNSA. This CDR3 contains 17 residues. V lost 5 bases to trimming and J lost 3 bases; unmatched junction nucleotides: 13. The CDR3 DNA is TGTGCCAGCAGCCCTAGCCTCGGGGGCGGGGGGACAGATACGCAGTATTTT. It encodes CASSPSLGGGGTDTQYF.

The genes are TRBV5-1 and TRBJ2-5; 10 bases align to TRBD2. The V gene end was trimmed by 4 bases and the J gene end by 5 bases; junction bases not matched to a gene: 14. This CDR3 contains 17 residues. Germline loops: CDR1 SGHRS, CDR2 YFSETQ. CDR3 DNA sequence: TGCGCCAGCAGCGGGAAAGGACTAGCGGCGAATGTGGAGACCCAGTACTTC. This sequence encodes CASSGKGLAANVETQYF.

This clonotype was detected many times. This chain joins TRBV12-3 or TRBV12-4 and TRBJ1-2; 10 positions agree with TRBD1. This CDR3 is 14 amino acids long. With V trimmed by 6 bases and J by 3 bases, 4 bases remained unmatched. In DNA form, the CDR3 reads TGTGCCAGCAGCTGGGACAGGGGCGACTATGGCTACACCTTC. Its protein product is CASSWDRGDYGYTF.